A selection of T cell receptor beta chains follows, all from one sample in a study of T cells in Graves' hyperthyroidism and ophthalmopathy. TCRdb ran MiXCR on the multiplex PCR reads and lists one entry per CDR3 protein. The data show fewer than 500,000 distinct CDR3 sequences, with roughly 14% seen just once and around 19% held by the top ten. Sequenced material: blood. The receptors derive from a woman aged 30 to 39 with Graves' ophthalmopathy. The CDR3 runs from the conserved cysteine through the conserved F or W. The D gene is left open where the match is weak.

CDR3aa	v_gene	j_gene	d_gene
CASRRQGNDYGYTF	TRBV6-1	TRBJ1-2	TRBD1
CASSTGDRYYEQYF	TRBV6-1	TRBJ2-7	TRBD1
CASSYPGKNQPQHF	TRBV6-9	TRBJ1-5	NA
CAHNRWRRRTDTQYF	TRBV19	TRBJ2-3	NA
CASSYSKLAGGRETQYF	TRBV6-5	TRBJ2-5	TRBD2
CASQPLSGARYEQYF	TRBV7-2	TRBJ2-7	TRBD2
CSARDLTGLPYEQYF	TRBV20-1	TRBJ2-7	NA
CASSGGDNYGYTF	TRBV11-2	TRBJ1-2	NA
CSVVTPNTEAFF	TRBV29-1	TRBJ1-1	NA
CSAILNPLAGGYSYEQYF	TRBV20-1	TRBJ2-7	TRBD2
CASTSWKGGNYGYTF	TRBV28	TRBJ1-2	NA
CASSALTSGGPADTQYF	TRBV9	TRBJ2-3	TRBD2
CASSASTRLAGAPRGTDTQYF	TRBV9	TRBJ2-3	TRBD2
CASRQGGSNQPQHF	TRBV27	TRBJ1-5	TRBD1
CASSQSSGGASWVEQFF	TRBV12-3/TRBV12-4	TRBJ2-1	TRBD2
CASSRDRGTDTQYF	TRBV2	TRBJ2-3	TRBD1
CASGLANRGLAGGLSYNEQFF	TRBV12-5	TRBJ2-1	TRBD2
CASSYGGGSNQPQHF	TRBV6-1	TRBJ1-5	TRBD1
CASSGAGQGSNEQYF	TRBV12-3/TRBV12-4	TRBJ2-7	TRBD1
CASSLDSGGTYNEQFF	TRBV11-3	TRBJ2-1	TRBD2
CASSHVTEKGNEAFF	TRBV4-1	TRBJ1-1	NA
CASGPGTSTDTQYF	TRBV12-3/TRBV12-4	TRBJ2-3	NA
CASSSKTGLNQPQHF	TRBV6-1	TRBJ1-5	TRBD1
CASSFGFGQGVSEKLFF	TRBV28	TRBJ1-4	NA
CASSLVWGTGNTIYF	TRBV27	TRBJ1-3	NA
CASSPPGGGTEAFF	TRBV18	TRBJ1-1	NA
CASSGGDGYNEQFF	TRBV4-1	TRBJ2-1	NA
CASSPWTVISSTDTQYF	TRBV4-1	TRBJ2-3	NA
CASSGGWPWLNF	TRBV9	TRBJ2-5	NA
CAIRGERGGINEQFF	TRBV10-3	TRBJ2-1	TRBD2
CAGGVRGGEQYF	TRBV6-1	TRBJ2-7	NA
CASSAPLTSGQNNEQFF	TRBV9	TRBJ2-1	TRBD2
CAISGLEVGNEQFF	TRBV10-3	TRBJ2-1	NA
CATSDRHGTVPQPQHF	TRBV24-1	TRBJ1-5	TRBD1
CASSYSGGGYNEQFF	TRBV6-5	TRBJ2-1	TRBD2
CAWDEPGRSNQPQHF	TRBV30	TRBJ1-5	NA
CASSRAWGQGISYEQYF	TRBV28	TRBJ2-7	TRBD1
CAISPTQGATGELFF	TRBV10-3	TRBJ2-2	TRBD1
CASSPRTGQAGELFF	TRBV2	TRBJ2-2	TRBD1
CASSPSGYQETQYF	TRBV6-2/TRBV6-3	TRBJ2-5	NA
CASSPKPGPPKTQYF	TRBV3-1	TRBJ2-5	NA
CSVAASTGITYEQYF	TRBV29-1	TRBJ2-7	NA